These 27 T cell receptor beta chains came from one sample sequenced in a study of vaccination and CD4 T cells after COVID-19 (dated by TCRdb to 2021 to 2024). The receptor library was made with PCR. These reads were obtained on an Illumina iSeq 100. At the Johns Hopkins FTIC core, DNA from the cultured CD4+ T cells underwent TCR sequencing with the Oncomine TCR Beta short-read assay. The public reads were reanalyzed by TCRdb: fastp trimming at Q25, MiXCR alignment, in-frame beta chains only. Duplicate CDR3 protein sequences are folded into a single record with the most common DNA and genes. For this sample there are some 15,000 distinct CDR3 sequences; just under 55% appear just once. The leading ten clones occupy roughly 15% of the sample. In light of the paper, this sample's time point label describes: late sampling 161 to 241 days after vaccination in a few convalescent patients. What the treatment or condition label conveys for this sample: roughly 10-day PBMC culture with coronavirus spike peptide pools or control peptides (ViraFEST assay).

No antigens are known for them. This specimen was CD4+ T cells from blood, cultured in vitro, taken about 7 months after SARS-CoV-2 vaccination. The receptors were gathered from a human donor who had recovered from COVID-19.

This clonotype has more than one count but fewer than ten. V usage is TRBV7-2 and J usage is TRBJ1-2; D possibly corresponds to TRBD1 (6 bases). From germline, CDR1 is SGHTA and CDR2 FQGNSA. With 0 bases removed from V and 3 bases from J, the gap between germline ends came to 8 bases. The CDR3 spans 14 residues. CDR3 in amino acids: CASSLAAGDYGYTF. The DNA for the CDR3 is TGTGCCAGCAGCTTAGCGGCAGGGGACTATGGCTACACCTTC.

This chain connects TRBV20-1 to TRBJ1-1; maybe TRBD1 (5 bases). Germline-derived CDR1 and CDR2 are DFQATT and SNEGSKA (reference sequence). V lost 0 bases and J lost 1, with 12 bases in between. CDR3 size: 15 residues. CDR3 in DNA: TGCAGTGCTAGAGATCCGGCAGGGCCGAACACTGAAGCTTTCTTT. Protein: CSARDPAGPNTEAFF.

The chain has TRBV19 and TRBJ1-2; D remains ambiguous. The CDR3 is 13 amino acids. Trimming left V 2 bases short and J 1 base short, with 5 bases between. Germline-derived CDR1 and CDR2 are LNHDA and SQIVND (reference sequence). The CDR3 DNA sequence: TGTGCCAGTAGTATACAGGTTAACTATGGCTACACCTTC. It codes for CASSIQVNYGYTF. The whole variable domain, remainder taken from reference TRBV19 and TRBJ1-2, is DGGITQSPKYLFRKEGQNVTLSCEQNLNHDAMYWYRQDPGQGLRLIYYSQIVNDFQKGDIAEGYSVSREKKESFPLTVTSAQKNPTAFYLCASSIQVNYGYTFGSGTRLTVV.

The V and J genes are TRBV5-4 and TRBJ1-1; D is undetermined. The CDR3 has 13 amino acids. The V and J ends lost 3 bases and 1 base respectively, with 7 bases between them. Germline CDR1 SGHNT, CDR2 YYREEE (reference sequence). The CDR3, as DNA: TGTGCCAGCAGCTCGACCAAGAACACTGAAGCTTTCTTT. It translates to CASSSTKNTEAFF.

This clonotype has only a few counts. The chain employs TRBV20-1 and TRBJ1-2; D unclear. The V and J ends lost 5 bases and 2 bases respectively, with 12 bases between them. In germline, CDR1 is DFQATT, CDR2 SNEGSKA (reference sequence). The CDR3 is made up of 13 amino acids. DNA for the CDR3: TGCAGTGCTTCTACTTACGGGAACTATGGCTACACCTTC. It specifies CSASTYGNYGYTF.

This clonotype was seen only a few times. J is TRBJ1-2 and V is TRBV6-1, with a possible D match to TRBD1 (5 bases). CDR3 length: 10 residues. Germline V gene data show CDR1 as MNHNS and CDR2 as SASEGT. In DNA form, the CDR3 reads TGTGCGGTGGGGGACTATGGCTACACCTTC. Translating it yields CAVGDYGYTF.

As DNA, the CDR3 is TGCAGTGCTAGATGGTCGGGAGCAGGGGGAACTGAAGCTTTCTTT. It is translated as CSARWSGAGGTEAFF. This chain connects TRBV20-1 to TRBJ1-1, with 7 nucleotides matching TRBD1. CDR3 length: 15 amino acids. Trimming at V came to 2 bases and at J to 5 bases, leaving 11 bases not matched to a gene. Germline V gene data show CDR1 as DFQATT and CDR2 as SNEGSKA (reference sequence).

The chain has TRBV6-1 and TRBJ1-6; no clear D gene. CDR3 size: 14 residues. Germline CDR1 MNHNS, CDR2 SASEGT. The germline V and J ends were trimmed by 5 bases and 9 bases, with 14 bases remaining between them. This CDR3 is CASSRPGPVSPLHF. CDR3 nucleotide sequence: TGTGCCAGCAGTCGACCGGGTCCGGTTTCACCCCTCCACTTT.

V and J are TRBV7-2 and TRBJ1-2; D may be TRBD1 (5 bases). The CDR3 is made up of 16 amino acids. Germline V CDR1 and CDR2: SGHTA, FQGNSA. The V end lost 1 base, the J end lost 0 bases, and 12 bases lay between the germline ends. In nucleotides, the CDR3 is TGTGCCAGCAGCTTAGGTCCGGGGGGTGCTAACTATGGCTACACCTTC. It is translated as CASSLGPGGANYGYTF.

The chain links TRBV11-3 to TRBJ2-1; 12 nucleotides match TRBD2. V gave up 5 bases and J gave up 8 bases; unmatched junction bases: 7. The CDR3 contains 15 residues. Germline V gene data show CDR1 as SGHNT and CDR2 as YENEEA. The CDR3 DNA sequence: TGTGCCAGCAGCCCACTAGCGGGAGGATCACATGAGCAGTTCTTC. This translates into CASSPLAGGSHEQFF.

Judged by abundance, this clonotype is large (0.1 to 1%). The chain's CDR3 is CASSYRGQLYGYTF. The CDR3 DNA reads TGTGCCAGCAGTTACCGGGGACAGCTCTATGGCTACACCTTC. The chain employs TRBV6-2 or TRBV6-3 and TRBJ1-2, with 7 bases aligning to TRBD1. J lost 4 bases, V lost 2 bases, and 4 bases had no gene match. The CDR3 extends over 14 amino acids. Germline CDR1 is MNHEY and CDR2 is SVGEGT.

V and J are TRBV28 and TRBJ2-7; the D is unclear. Germline V gene data show CDR1 as MDHEN and CDR2 as SYDVKM. Trimming cost V 4 bases and J 1 base, with 20 bases left between them. The CDR3 runs to 17 residues. In nucleotides, the CDR3 is TGTGCCAGCAGTTCAGATACCCCCGGGTATCGGTCCTACGAGCAGTACTTC. This codes for CASSSDTPGYRSYEQYF.

Only a few counts were recorded for this clonotype. This rearrangement joins TRBV10-3 to TRBJ2-3, with TRBD2 identical over 7 bases. Trimming took 8 bases from V and 3 from J; bases not matched to a gene: 5. Germline V lookup: CDR1 ENHRY, CDR2 SYGVKD. The CDR3 is made up of 13 amino acids. CDR3 nucleotides: TGTGCCATCGGGCCTAGCGGAACAGATACGCAGTATTTT. It encodes CAIGPSGTDTQYF.

V is TRBV7-2 and J is TRBJ1-1, with D uncertain. Trimming took 2 bases from V and 1 from J, leaving 5 bases between them. Germline V gene data show CDR1 as SGHTA and CDR2 as FQGNSA. The CDR3 has 13 residues. CDR3 residues: CASSLLQNTEAFF. CDR3 DNA: TGTGCCAGCAGCTTATTGCAGAACACTGAAGCTTTCTTT. The full variable domain, completed using reference TRBV7-2 and TRBJ1-1, is GAGVSQSPSNKVTEKGKDVELRCDPISGHTALYWYRQSLGQGLEFLIYFQGNSAPDKSGLPSDRFSAERTGGSVSTLTIQRTQQEDSAVYLCASSLLQNTEAFFGQGTRLTVV.

This clonotype was found a few times. The CDR3 region is CASSLVWQDSYNEQFF. The CDR3 DNA reads TGTGCCAGCAGCTTAGTATGGCAGGACTCCTACAATGAGCAGTTCTTC. This rearrangement joins TRBV7-6 to TRBJ2-1; no definite D call. The CDR3 loop spans 16 amino acids. Germline CDR1 is SGHVS and CDR2 is FNYEAQ. The V gene lost 1 base and the J gene lost 0 bases, with 10 bases spanning the gap.

The CDR3 DNA reads TGTGCCAGCAGCTTTCCGTCTAGCGGCACCGGGGAGCTGTTTTTT. It codes for CASSFPSSGTGELFF. The rearrangement joins TRBV7-2 to TRBJ2-2; the match to TRBD2 covers 7 bases. Germline-derived CDR1 and CDR2 are SGHTA and FQGNSA. The V gene end was trimmed by 3 bases and the J gene end by 4 bases; junction bases not matched to a gene: 5. The CDR3 loop spans 15 amino acids.

V is TRBV27 and J is TRBJ1-1; 8 nucleotides line up with TRBD1. Germline V gene sequence: CDR1 MNHEY, CDR2 SMNVEV (reference sequence). The CDR3 runs to 15 residues. V gave up 5 bases and J gave up 3 bases; unmatched junction bases: 8. The CDR3, as DNA: TGTGCCAGCAGTACCGACAGGGGTCAGTACACTGAAGCTTTCTTT. Amino acid sequence: CASSTDRGQYTEAFF.

This chain connects TRBV20-1 to TRBJ2-7; no definite D call. The length of the CDR3 is 12 residues. Germline V gene lookup returns CDR1 DFQATT and CDR2 SNEGSKA (reference sequence). V was shortened by 3 bases and J by 2 bases, with 8 bases between the two germline ends. This chain's CDR3 is CSARKDTYEQYF. The CDR3 nucleotides are TGCAGTGCTAGGAAAGACACCTACGAGCAGTACTTC.

The CDR3 DNA follows: TGCAGTGCTAGAGTTAACTGGGTCGGGGGGCAGTTCTTC. Encoded protein: CSARVNWVGGQFF. The chain is built from TRBV20-1 and TRBJ2-1; maybe TRBD2 (6 bases). The CDR3 is 13 amino acids. V lost 1 base to trimming and J lost 12 bases, with 16 bases between them. Germline V lookup: CDR1 DFQATT, CDR2 SNEGSKA (reference sequence).

The chain carries TRBV7-8 and TRBJ2-7, with D hard to call. In germline, CDR1 is SGHVS, CDR2 FQNEAQ. The length of the CDR3 is 13 residues. Deletions cut 7 bases from V and 3 bases from J, with 13 bases between. The DNA for the CDR3 is TGTGCCAGCACTTTTAGGACCGGCTACGAGCAGTACTTC. Its protein is CASTFRTGYEQYF. Based on the CDR3 plus reference TRBV7-8 and TRBJ2-7, the full variable domain is GAGVSQSPRYKVAKRGQDVALRCDPISGHVSLFWYQQALGQGPEFLTYFQNEAQLDKSGLPSDRFFAERPEGSVSTLKIQRTQQEDSAVYLCASTFRTGYEQYFGPGTRLTVT.

CDR3 DNA sequence: TGTGCCAGCAGCTTAGCTCGGGGGGCCTACGAGCAGTACTTC. Protein product: CASSLARGAYEQYF. The V call is TRBV7-2, the J call TRBJ2-7; TRBD2 matches 7 bases. Germline V CDR1 and CDR2: SGHTA, FQGNSA. Trimming took 0 bases from V and 2 from J; bases not matched to a gene: 1. This CDR3 spans 14 amino acids.

The CDR3 sequence is CASSLTGLASYEQYF. The CDR3 DNA reads as TGTGCCAGCAGCTTAACGGGACTAGCCTCCTACGAGCAGTACTTC. This sequence joins TRBV7-9 and TRBJ2-7; 9 nucleotides line up with TRBD2. From germline, CDR1 is SEHNR and CDR2 FQNEAQ (reference sequence). This CDR3 is 15 amino acids long. Unmatched junction bases numbered 2, after V lost 2 bases and J lost 0 bases.

The chain uses TRBV20-1 and TRBJ2-1; D possibly corresponds to TRBD2 (5 bases). The length of the CDR3 is 14 residues. Germline V gene lookup returns CDR1 DFQATT and CDR2 SNEGSKA (reference sequence). V was cut by 1 base and J by 8 bases, with 15 bases left in between. The CDR3 DNA reads as TGCAGTGCTAGAGGCGCGCTAGCATCGGATGAGCAGTTCTTC. The encoded protein is CSARGALASDEQFF.

The CDR3 is CASSLGTLAGLIQETQYF. CDR3 DNA: TGTGCCAGCAGCCTTGGGACACTAGCGGGACTAATTCAAGAGACCCAGTACTTC. This chain connects TRBV7-9 to TRBJ2-5; 10 bases agree with TRBD2. Germline CDR1 reads SEHNR; CDR2 reads FQNEAQ (reference sequence). This CDR3 has 18 residues. V was pared by 5 bases and J by 2 bases, with 14 bases of the junction left unmatched.

This sequence joins TRBV24-1 and TRBJ2-5, with TRBD1 matching over 7 bases. V was clipped by 7 bases and J by 5 bases; unmatched bases: 6. In germline, CDR1 is KGHDR, CDR2 SFDVKD. There are 13 residues in the CDR3. CDR3 DNA sequence: TGTGCCACCAGAGACAGGGTCGGGGAGACCCAGTACTTC. Translated: CATRDRVGETQYF.

The chain has TRBV20-1 and TRBJ1-3; tentatively, D is TRBD1 (6 bases). The length of the CDR3 is 14 residues. Germline assignment: CDR1 DFQATT and CDR2 SNEGSKA (reference sequence). V was shortened by 2 bases and J by 2 bases, with 10 bases between the two germline ends. CDR3: CSARSTGPGNTIYF. Written as DNA, the CDR3 is TGCAGTGCTAGATCTACAGGGCCTGGAAACACCATATATTTT.

As for this clonotype: The CDR3 does not close with the conserved phenylalanine or tryptophan, likely indicating a read error. This chain connects TRBV20-1 to TRBJ1-1; possibly TRBD1 for D (5 bases). Germline V gene lookup returns CDR1 DFQATT and CDR2 SNEGSKA (reference sequence). Trimming took 5 bases from V and 3 from J, leaving 7 bases between them. The CDR3 sequence is 11 residues long. CDR3 loop: CSAGGYTEAFL. DNA of the CDR3: TGCAGTGCTGGGGGGTACACTGAAGCTTTCTTA.